A single sample is the source of the 15 T cell receptor beta chains below, sequenced in a study of vaccination and CD4 T cells after COVID-19 (dated by TCRdb to between 2021 and 2024). The protocol used for the library was PCR. For sequencing, an Illumina iSeq 100 was employed. DNA from cultured CD4+ T cells underwent TCR sequencing with the Oncomine TCR Beta short-read assay at the Johns Hopkins FTIC core. TCRdb reworked the public reads: Q25 trimming with fastp, MiXCR clone assembly, productive beta chains retained. CDR3 protein sequences are deduplicated, and each keeps its most common genes and DNA. This sample is represented by 14,000 to 15,000 distinct CDR3 sequences; 48% of them were singletons. The ten largest clones represent 14% to 15% of the sample. Per the publication, the treatment or condition label means: approximately 11-day PBMC culture with coronavirus spike peptide pools or control peptides (ViraFEST assay).

Antigen specificity for these receptors is unknown. Sequenced sample: CD4+ T cells from blood, cultured in vitro. These receptor sequences come from a human donor who had recovered from COVID-19.

The chain is built from TRBV3-1 and TRBJ2-5, with no clear D. V was pared by 1 base and J by 2 bases, with 5 bases between. The CDR3 sequence is 13 residues long. Germline loops: CDR1 LGHDT, CDR2 YNNKEL (reference sequence). CDR3 DNA: TGTGCCAGCAGCCAAGGACAACAAGAGACCCAGTACTTC. Encoded protein: CASSQGQQETQYF.

This clonotype was counted between two and nine times. The CDR3 nucleotides read TGTGCCAGCAGTTCACGGGCGAGCGGGGAGCTGTTTTTT. Translated, it gives CASSSRASGELFF. This chain links TRBV27 with TRBJ2-2; no definite D call. This CDR3 contains 13 residues. V was clipped by 4 bases and J by 7 bases, with 10 bases between them. CDR1 and CDR2 from the germline V gene are MNHEY and SMNVEV (reference sequence).

A note on this clonotype: Compared with germline, one end of the junction differs, possibly owing to a read error. V usage is TRBV7-2 and J usage is TRBJ2-7, with 8 bases fitting TRBD1. From germline, CDR1 is SGHTA and CDR2 FQGNSA. This CDR3 region has 13 residues. For the CDR3, the DNA is TGTGCCAGCAGCTTAGCCCCGGACAGGGTAGCAGCCTTC. Amino acid sequence: CASSLAPDRVAAF.

The DNA for the CDR3 is TGCAGTGCTAGGGGAGAGACCCAGTACTTC. This gives the protein CSARGETQYF. V gene TRBV20-1 combines with J gene TRBJ2-5; D gene unclear. This CDR3 is 10 amino acids long. V gave up 3 bases and J gave up 4 bases, with 3 bases separating them. Germline CDR1 and CDR2: DFQATT and SNEGSKA (reference sequence).

The V and J genes are TRBV7-8 and TRBJ1-6; D remains unclear. The CDR3 is 11 amino acids. Germline CDR1 SGHVS, CDR2 FQNEAQ. Trimming left V 6 bases short and J 7 bases short, with 4 bases between. The CDR3 nucleotides are TGTGCCAGCAGTTTAAATTCACCCCTCCACTTT. Translation gives CASSLNSPLHF.

This rearrangement joins TRBV30 to TRBJ1-2; tentative D call: TRBD1 (5 bases). This CDR3 region has 11 residues. Germline V gives CDR1 GTSNPN, CDR2 SVGIG (reference sequence). Trimming shortened V by 3 bases and J by 7 bases, and 9 bases separated the two germline ends. CDR3 region: CAWSQGRGYTF. CDR3 DNA sequence: TGTGCCTGGAGCCAGGGACGTGGCTACACCTTC.

CDR3 protein: CATRPTSTDTQYF. Written as DNA, the CDR3 is TGTGCCACAAGACCTACAAGCACAGATACGCAGTATTTT. The J gene is TRBJ2-3, the V gene TRBV19; D is uncertain. Germline loops: CDR1 LNHDA, CDR2 SQIVND (reference sequence). Trimming took 10 bases from V and 0 from J, leaving 11 bases between them. This CDR3 contains 13 residues.

The chain joins TRBV20-1 to TRBJ2-3, with D possibly being TRBD2 (5 bases). In germline, CDR1 is DFQATT, CDR2 SNEGSKA (reference sequence). V lost 0 bases and J lost 11, with 18 bases in between. The CDR3 runs to 14 residues. The chain's CDR3 is CSARDDPRVPVQYF. As DNA, the CDR3 is TGCAGTGCTAGAGATGACCCGAGGGTCCCCGTGCAGTATTTT.

CDR3 loop: CASSFFSTPNTGELFF. The DNA of the CDR3 is TGTGCCAGCAGTTTTTTTTCGACACCGAACACCGGGGAGCTGTTTTTT. The chain is built from TRBV28 and TRBJ2-2; D unresolved. Germline values: CDR1 MDHEN, CDR2 SYDVKM. This CDR3 has 16 amino acids. V lost 3 bases and J 0 bases, leaving 11 bases between the germline ends.

This clonotype was detected a few times. The CDR3 sequence: CASSLINEQFF. CDR3 nucleotide sequence: TGTGCCAGCAGTCTGATCAATGAGCAGTTCTTC. The chain combines TRBV12-3 or TRBV12-4 with TRBJ2-1, with unresolved D. The CDR3 is 11 residues long. Trimming took off 5 bases at V and 6 bases at J, with 5 bases between the two ends.

This clonotype appeared a single time. The chain employs TRBV6-5 and TRBJ1-2; D remains ambiguous. Per the germline V gene, CDR1 is MNHEY and CDR2 is SVGAGI. V lost 2 bases to trimming and J lost 0 bases, with 7 bases between them. CDR3 length equals 14 residues. CDR3 region: CASSYHATNYGYTF. The CDR3 nucleotides read TGTGCCAGCAGTTACCACGCAACTAACTATGGCTACACCTTC.

DNA of the CDR3: TGTGCCAGCAGCTTGGGGTCGGCGGCGAACACCGGGGAGCTGTTTTTT. This translates into CASSLGSAANTGELFF. The chain uses TRBV7-9 and TRBJ2-2; D remains unclear. The CDR3 extends over 16 amino acids. Per the germline V gene, CDR1 is SEHNR and CDR2 is FQNEAQ (reference sequence). The V end lost 3 bases, the J end lost 0 bases, and 11 bases lay between the germline ends.

This chain uses TRBV24-1 with TRBJ2-1; D remains ambiguous. V was shortened by 4 bases and J by 0 bases, with 12 bases between the two germline ends. CDR3 length: 16 residues. Germline V gene data show CDR1 as KGHDR and CDR2 as SFDVKD. CDR3: CATSDPSGNSYNEQFF. Written as DNA, the CDR3 is TGTGCCACCAGTGACCCATCAGGCAACTCCTACAATGAGCAGTTCTTC.

This clonotype has only one observation. The chain recombines TRBV6-1 with TRBJ1-2; 7 nucleotides agree with TRBD1. The length of the CDR3 is 15 residues. Germline CDR1 and CDR2: MNHNS and SASEGT. Losses at the gene ends were 5 bases for V and 2 bases for J; bases not matched to a gene: 8. The CDR3 DNA sequence: TGTGCCAGCAGTCCAAACAGGGGCGCGAACTATGGCTACACCTTC. It encodes CASSPNRGANYGYTF.

The gene calls are TRBV6-5 and TRBJ1-1, with TRBD1 as a possible D gene (6 bases). From germline, CDR1 is MNHEY and CDR2 SVGAGI. CDR3 length equals 13 residues. Trimming took off 0 bases at V and 4 bases at J, with 6 bases between the two ends. The CDR3 DNA is TGTGCCAGCAGTTACTCGGGGGCCACTGAAGCTTTCTTT. Residues: CASSYSGATEAFF.